These 27 T cell receptor beta chains share one sample of origin, sequenced in a study of T-cell memory formation after mild COVID-19 (dated by TCRdb to the early 2020s). Library preparation was by 5' RACE. The data were produced on an Illumina NovaSeq 6000. TCRdb took the public reads, trimmed them with fastp at Q25, ran MiXCR for clone calling and kept in-frame beta chains. Each CDR3 protein appears once, grouped with its most common genes and DNA. The sample records hundreds of thousands of distinct CDR3 sequences, 28% of which are singletons. Together, the top ten hold about 14% of the sample. Sequencing was performed on PBMCs or a T cell subset sorted from them (not recorded which). The receptors here all came from an adult woman who had mild COVID-19 (a few samples of this study predate the infection). The sample titles of this study are shuffled in the database, so cell type and time point are left out; the donor was told from shared clones.

This clonotype was counted many times. V and J are TRBV7-3 and TRBJ2-1, with D tentatively TRBD2 (7 bases). This CDR3 contains 20 residues. The germline V and J ends were trimmed by 1 base and 0 bases, with 22 bases remaining between them. Germline-derived CDR1 and CDR2 are SGHTA and FQGTGA. CDR3 sequence (DNA): TGTGCCAGCAGCTTAAAGGCGGGGAGGCTAGCGGACAGCTCCTACAATGAGCAGTTCTTC. This sequence encodes CASSLKAGRLADSSYNEQFF.

This clonotype was seen more than once but under ten times. The V call is TRBV5-6, the J call TRBJ2-3; no clear D gene. Trimming pared 1 base from V and 1 base from J, leaving 10 bases between. This CDR3 spans 15 amino acids. From germline, CDR1 is SGHDT and CDR2 YYEEEE. CDR3 residues: CASSLNGLGTDTQYF. CDR3 DNA sequence: TGTGCCAGCAGCTTGAACGGGTTGGGCACAGATACGCAGTATTTT.

This clonotype has a handful of counts. The genes are TRBV2 and TRBJ2-7, with a tentative D call TRBD2 (5 bases). This CDR3 spans 13 amino acids. V was shortened by 7 bases and J by 1 base, with 11 bases between the two germline ends. Per germline, CDR1 SNHLY and CDR2 FYNNEI. This chain's CDR3 is CASTDGESYEQYF. In DNA, the CDR3 is TGTGCCAGCACCGACGGGGAATCCTACGAGCAGTACTTC.

The CDR3: CASSQDSRSLGGEFGNTIYF. The CDR3, as DNA: TGTGCCAGCAGCCAAGATTCCCGTTCACTGGGCGGTGAATTTGGAAACACCATATATTTT. The chain employs TRBV14 and TRBJ1-3, with D unclear. The CDR3 is 20 residues long. The V end lost 0 bases, the J end lost 3 bases, and 24 bases lay between the germline ends. CDR1 is SGHDN and CDR2 is FVKESK in the germline V gene.

This chain joins TRBV4-1 and TRBJ2-2, with no clear D. V was cut by 4 bases and J by 1 base, with 10 bases left in between. The CDR3 contains 15 residues. Germline CDR1 and CDR2: MGHRA and YSYEKL. The CDR3 is CASSLGPLNTGELFF. The CDR3 DNA follows: TGCGCCAGCAGCCTAGGACCCCTGAACACCGGGGAGCTGTTTTTT.

This chain connects TRBV7-2 to TRBJ1-6; 10 bases line up with TRBD1. Germline assignment: CDR1 SGHTA and CDR2 FQGNSA. J lost 6 bases, V lost 4 bases, and 3 bases had no gene match. The CDR3 totals 15 residues. The CDR3 spells CASSYRDRGNSPLHF. CDR3 bases: TGTGCCAGCAGCTACAGGGACAGGGGTAATTCACCCCTCCACTTT. The variable domain in full, with the rest retrieved from reference TRBV7-2 and TRBJ1-6, is GAGVSQSPSNKVTEKGKDVELRCDPISGHTALYWYRQSLGQGLEFLIYFQGNSAPDKSGLPSDRFSAERTGGSVSTLTIQRTQQEDSAVYLCASSYRDRGNSPLHFGNGTRLTVT.

This clonotype was observed at least ten times. The CDR3: CASSLAPTGGETQYF. CDR3 sequence (DNA): TGTGCCAGCAGCTTAGCACCCACAGGGGGGGAGACCCAGTACTTC. V is TRBV7-2 and J is TRBJ2-5, with 8 nucleotides matching TRBD1. Germline-derived CDR1 and CDR2 are SGHTA and FQGNSA. The CDR3 loop spans 15 amino acids. After removal of 0 bases from V and 5 bases from J, the junction contained 5 bases not matched to a gene.

This clonotype was picked up a small number of times. The chain combines TRBV27 with TRBJ2-2, with 12 bases fitting TRBD1. V dropped 2 bases and J dropped 5; count of bases not matched to a gene: 6. CDR1 is MNHEY, CDR2 SMNVEV, per germline (reference sequence). There are 17 residues in the CDR3. The CDR3 DNA sequence: TGTGCCAGCAGTTTAGCAGGGACAGGGGGCACAACCGGGGAGCTGTTTTTT. Protein sequence: CASSLAGTGGTTGELFF.

The V and J genes are TRBV5-1 and TRBJ2-3; possibly TRBD2 for D (5 bases). Germline V gives CDR1 SGHRS, CDR2 YFSETQ. V shed 3 bases and J shed 0 bases, with 8 bases lying between them. CDR3 length equals 14 residues. The CDR3 spells CASSSRTSTDTQYF. CDR3 coding DNA: TGCGCCAGCAGCTCCAGGACTAGCACAGATACGCAGTATTTT.

This chain connects TRBV7-9 to TRBJ1-2; 7 bases are a match to TRBD1. With V trimmed by 0 bases and J by 4 bases, 5 bases remained unmatched. CDR3 length equals 15 residues. CDR1 is SEHNR, CDR2 FQNEAQ, per germline (reference sequence). The CDR3 here is CASSLAPTGSYGYTF. The CDR3 DNA reads as TGTGCCAGCAGCTTAGCCCCGACAGGGAGCTATGGCTACACCTTC.

This clonotype was detected only a few times. The genes are TRBV2 and TRBJ1-2, with 9 bases matching TRBD1. The CDR3 spans 16 residues. V was clipped by 7 bases and J by 6 bases; unmatched bases: 15. Germline assignment: CDR1 SNHLY and CDR2 FYNNEI. The DNA for the CDR3 is TGTGCCAGCAACCCACTCGGTGGGACAGGGAAGCATGGCTACACCTTC. Protein: CASNPLGGTGKHGYTF.

This chain joins TRBV10-3 and TRBJ1-2; D gene uncertain. With 5 bases removed from V and 4 bases from J, the gap between germline ends came to 14 bases. CDR1 and CDR2 (germline): ENHRY, SYGVKD. This CDR3 has 14 amino acids. The CDR3 is CAISPLPARYGYTF. CDR3 bases: TGTGCCATCAGTCCCCTGCCGGCGCGCTATGGCTACACCTTC.

The V call is TRBV12-3 or TRBV12-4, the J call TRBJ2-7; TRBD2 matches at 10 bases. This CDR3 region has 20 residues. With 3 bases clipped from V and 4 bases from J, the junction kept 21 bases outside the gene matches. The CDR3 here is CASSLVYVASGGVGAYEQYF. DNA of the CDR3: TGTGCCAGCAGTTTGGTCTACGTCGCTAGCGGGGGAGTCGGCGCATACGAGCAGTACTTC.

The V call is TRBV6-1, the J call TRBJ2-3; tentative D call: TRBD1 (6 bases). V gave up 8 bases and J gave up 2 bases, with 14 bases separating them. Germline CDR1 reads MNHNS; CDR2 reads SASEGT. This CDR3 contains 14 residues. The CDR3 is CASLTGWFTDTQYF. The CDR3 DNA reads as TGTGCCAGCCTCACAGGGTGGTTCACAGATACGCAGTATTTT.

The chain has TRBV14 and TRBJ1-1; 11 bases map to TRBD1. This CDR3 is 15 amino acids long. J gave up 3 bases and V 5 bases, and 5 bases lay outside the gene matches. Germline assignment: CDR1 SGHDN and CDR2 FVKESK. DNA of the CDR3: TGTGCCAGCAGCACCCGGGACAGGGGGTACACTGAAGCTTTCTTT. This encodes CASSTRDRGYTEAFF.

CDR3 sequence (DNA): TGTGCCAGCACCGAACTCAACCAGGGTAGCGGGAATTCCTACGAGCAGTACTTC. Its protein is CASTELNQGSGNSYEQYF. The chain has TRBV6-2 or TRBV6-3 and TRBJ2-7; 8 bases are a match to TRBD2. The junction had 18 bases not matched to a gene; V was cut back by 7 bases and J by 1 base. Germline loops: CDR1 MNHEY, CDR2 SVGEGT. The CDR3 is 18 amino acids.

The rearrangement uses TRBV7-9 and TRBJ2-7; TRBD1 or TRBD2 may be the D gene (5 bases each). V lost 5 bases and J 4 bases, leaving 15 bases between the germline ends. This CDR3 is 14 amino acids long. In germline, CDR1 is SEHNR, CDR2 FQNEAQ (reference sequence). The CDR3 spells CASSPHRDPYEQYF. The CDR3 nucleotides are TGTGCCAGCAGCCCCCATAGGGACCCGTACGAGCAGTACTTC.

V usage is TRBV4-3 and J usage is TRBJ2-7; tentatively, D is TRBD1 (5 bases). The CDR3 consists of 15 residues. V lost 0 bases, J lost 2 bases, and 11 bases lay in between. Germline assignment: CDR1 LGHNA and CDR2 YSLEER. CDR3 region: CASSQEAWGTYEQYF. In DNA form, the CDR3 reads TGCGCCAGCAGCCAAGAAGCCTGGGGCACCTACGAGCAGTACTTC.

This clonotype came up a few times. The chain employs TRBV12-3 or TRBV12-4 and TRBJ2-5; D remains unclear. Trimming cost V 5 bases and J 5 bases, with 6 bases left between them. This CDR3 is built from 11 residues. The DNA of the CDR3 is TGTGCCAGCAGTATGGGGGAGACCCAGTACTTC. Translated: CASSMGETQYF.

J is TRBJ1-4 and V is TRBV25-1; 10 bases fit TRBD1. From germline, CDR1 is MGHDK and CDR2 SYGVNS. V was pared by 10 bases and J by 6 bases, with 8 bases of the junction left unmatched. This CDR3 is built from 14 residues. The CDR3 region has the DNA TGTGCCACCCAAAAAGGGACAGGGGATGAAAAACTGTTTTTT. Its protein is CATQKGTGDEKLFF.

The CDR3 DNA reads as TGTGCCAGCAGTGACCCGGGACTAGACCATATAGAGCAGTTCTTC. Translating gives CASSDPGLDHIEQFF. This chain uses TRBV2 with TRBJ2-1, with 8 bases fitting TRBD2. The CDR3 sequence is 15 residues long. Trimming removed 3 bases from V and 10 bases from J; junction bases left unmatched: 11. Germline loops: CDR1 SNHLY, CDR2 FYNNEI.

V usage is TRBV27 and J usage is TRBJ2-6; D perhaps matches TRBD1 (6 bases). CDR3 length: 16 amino acids. V was clipped by 1 base and J by 4 bases, with 11 bases between them. The germline gives CDR1 MNHEY, CDR2 SMNVEV (reference sequence). The CDR3 nucleotides read TGTGCCAGCAGTTTATATTCAGGGGTCGGGGCCAACGTCCTGACTTTC. Encoded protein: CASSLYSGVGANVLTF.

This chain joins TRBV20-1 and TRBJ2-5; 8 positions agree with TRBD2. This CDR3 is 14 amino acids long. Looked up from germline, CDR1 is DFQATT and CDR2 is SNEGSKA (reference sequence). The ends lost 7 bases at V and 9 bases at J; junction bases unmatched: 16. CDR3 sequence reads: CSVYTGTARGAQYF. CDR3 nucleotide sequence: TGCAGTGTTTACACTGGGACTGCGCGGGGGGCCCAGTACTTC.

The chain recombines TRBV5-1 with TRBJ2-2, with a tentative D call TRBD1 (5 bases). Germline loops: CDR1 SGHRS, CDR2 YFSETQ. V lost 2 bases to trimming and J lost 5 bases, with 13 bases between them. This CDR3 has 15 amino acids. Here the CDR3 reads CASSLGQGWTGELFF. The CDR3 DNA reads as TGCGCCAGCAGCTTAGGGCAGGGATGGACCGGGGAGCTGTTTTTT.

This clonotype was picked up a small number of times. This rearrangement joins TRBV5-1 to TRBJ1-3, with D possibly TRBD1 on 5 matching bases. Trimming cost V 7 bases and J 4 bases, with 12 bases left between them. The CDR3 is made up of 13 amino acids. Germline CDR1 and CDR2: SGHRS and YFSETQ. This CDR3 reads CASGTDLGNTIYF. In nucleotides, the CDR3 is TGCGCCAGCGGGACGGACTTAGGAAACACCATATATTTT.

The V call is TRBV12-3 or TRBV12-4, the J call TRBJ2-1; a possible D gene is TRBD1 (6 bases). The CDR3 runs to 13 residues. V was clipped by 6 bases and J by 6 bases, with 12 bases between them. CDR3 sequence (DNA): TGTGCCAGCAGGACGGACAGCATCAATGAGCAGTTCTTC. Amino acids: CASRTDSINEQFF.

V usage is TRBV7-9 and J usage is TRBJ2-1, with TRBD2 identical over 10 bases. This CDR3 is built from 19 residues. V lost 2 bases, J lost 2 bases, and 12 bases stayed unmatched. Germline CDR1 and CDR2: SEHNR and FQNEAQ (reference sequence). Here the CDR3 DNA reads TGTGCCAGCAGCTTAAGACAGGGAAGACTAGCGGGCGCCTACAATGAGCAGTTCTTC. Encoded protein: CASSLRQGRLAGAYNEQFF.